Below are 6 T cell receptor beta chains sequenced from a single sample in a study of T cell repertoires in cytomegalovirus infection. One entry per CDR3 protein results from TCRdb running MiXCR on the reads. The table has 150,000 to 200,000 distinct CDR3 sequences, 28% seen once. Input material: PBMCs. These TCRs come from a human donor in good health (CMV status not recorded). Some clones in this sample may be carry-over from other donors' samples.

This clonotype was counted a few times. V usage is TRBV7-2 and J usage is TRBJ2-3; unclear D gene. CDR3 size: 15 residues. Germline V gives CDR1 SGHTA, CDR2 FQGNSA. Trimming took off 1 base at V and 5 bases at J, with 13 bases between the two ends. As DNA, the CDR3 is TGTGCCAGCAGCTTAGGAAAACAATATGGAGATACGCAGTATTTT. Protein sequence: CASSLGKQYGDTQYF.

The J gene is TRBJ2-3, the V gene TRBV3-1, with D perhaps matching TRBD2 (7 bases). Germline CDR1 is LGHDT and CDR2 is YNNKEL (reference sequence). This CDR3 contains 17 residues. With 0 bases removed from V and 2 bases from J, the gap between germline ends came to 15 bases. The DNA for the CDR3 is TGTGCCAGCAGCCAAGACCTAGGGGGGGATAACACAGATACGCAGTATTTT. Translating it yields CASSQDLGGDNTDTQYF.

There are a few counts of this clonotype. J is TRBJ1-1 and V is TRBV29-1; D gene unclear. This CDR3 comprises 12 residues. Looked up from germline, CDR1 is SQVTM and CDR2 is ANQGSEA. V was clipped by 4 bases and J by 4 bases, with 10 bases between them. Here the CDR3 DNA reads TGCAGCGTTGTTCTGAGCGGCACTGAAGCTTTCTTT. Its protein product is CSVVLSGTEAFF.

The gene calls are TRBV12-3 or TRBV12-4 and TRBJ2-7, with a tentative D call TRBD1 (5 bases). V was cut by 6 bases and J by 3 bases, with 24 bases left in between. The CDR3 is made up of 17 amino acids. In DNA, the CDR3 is TGTGCCAGCAGCCGCCGCGTAAGGGGATCAAGGGACTACGAGCAGTACTTC. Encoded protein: CASSRRVRGSRDYEQYF.

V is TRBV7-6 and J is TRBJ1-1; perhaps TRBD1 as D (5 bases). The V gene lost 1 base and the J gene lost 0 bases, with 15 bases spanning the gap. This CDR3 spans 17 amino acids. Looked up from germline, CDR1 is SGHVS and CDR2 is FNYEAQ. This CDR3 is CASSLGGPGRLNTEAFF. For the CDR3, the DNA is TGTGCCAGCAGCTTAGGTGGCCCGGGACGGCTGAACACTGAAGCTTTCTTT.

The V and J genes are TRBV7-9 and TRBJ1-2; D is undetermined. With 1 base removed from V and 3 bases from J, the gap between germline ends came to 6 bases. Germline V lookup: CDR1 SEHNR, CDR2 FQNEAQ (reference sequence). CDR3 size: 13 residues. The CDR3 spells CASSLVTDYGYTF. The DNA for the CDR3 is TGTGCCAGCAGCTTAGTGACGGACTATGGCTACACCTTC.